This TCR beta chain was found in a study of blood T cell repertoires in COVID-19. Turning to the study itself: Spain, Italy and the United States supplied samples that represented acute and convalescent COVID-19. PBMCs, B-cell-depleted T cells, or T cells provided the cDNA or gDNA that made up the material.

Germline CDR1 is MNHEY and CDR2 is SMNVEV (reference sequence). The ends were cut back, 3 bases at V and 4 bases at J, with 12 bases in the middle. This CDR3 has 14 amino acids. Per the authors' pipeline: Nucleated cell number was recorded as an estimate derived from reference gene primer amplification. TCRdb keeps only in-frame clones here, not all; method: immunoSEQ multiplex PCR. The V and J calls and clone size are taken from that table; D and trimming were inferred from the DNA. The table shows roughly 190,000 clones, with around 85% occurring only once. This clone was counted a few times. The V gene is TRBV27, the J gene TRBJ1-2, with a tentative D call TRBD1 (5 bases). This sequence originates from a woman aged 60-70 years with acute or convalescent COVID-19. Specimen: peripheral blood. In nucleotides, the CDR3 is TGTGCCAGCAGTTTGGCGGCCACAGGCTATGGCTACACCTTC. Translated: CASSLAATGYGYTF.